One and the same sample provided the 32 T cell receptor beta chains below, sequenced in a study of blood T cell repertoires in COVID-19. Clones were sequenced by immunoSEQ multiplex PCR, and TCRdb holds only the in-frame ones, with some missing. The sample has approximately 68,000 clones; approximately 90% are singletons. Sequenced material: peripheral blood. Receptor source: a man aged 70 or older with active or convalescent COVID-19.

In its sample, this clone was seen once. V usage is TRBV27 and J usage is TRBJ2-1, with 7 bases that match TRBD2. The CDR3 is made up of 14 amino acids. The germline CDR1 and CDR2 sequences are MNHEY and SMNVEV (reference sequence). V trimming: 5 bases; J trimming: 6 bases; junction bases outside the gene matches: 7. Here the CDR3 DNA reads TGTGCCAGCAGTCCCAGACTAGCAAGCAATGAGCAGTTCTTC. It specifies CASSPRLASNEQFF.

This chain joins TRBV10-3 and TRBJ2-2; tentatively, D is TRBD1 (6 bases). Trimming stripped 6 bases from V and 3 bases from J, with 17 bases between. This CDR3 is built from 16 residues. CDR1 and CDR2 (germline): ENHRY, SYGVKD. The CDR3 region has the DNA TGTGCCATCAGAAAATCACAGGGAAAGGACACCGGGGAGCTGTTTTTT. It translates to CAIRKSQGKDTGELFF.

V is TRBV29-1 and J is TRBJ1-1; 8 bases align to TRBD1. The CDR3 has 14 amino acids. Germline V gene sequence: CDR1 SQVTM, CDR2 ANQGSEA. Losses at the gene ends were 7 bases for V and 3 bases for J; bases not matched to a gene: 10. The CDR3 nucleotides read TGCAGCGCCACATTAGACAGGGGCTACACTGAAGCTTTCTTT. Protein sequence: CSATLDRGYTEAFF.

The chain couples TRBV28 to TRBJ2-6, with D possibly matching TRBD1 (6 bases). The germline CDR1 and CDR2 sequences are MDHEN and SYDVKM. The CDR3 sequence is 16 residues long. Trimming took off 7 bases at V and 2 bases at J, with 15 bases between the two ends. CDR3 sequence: CASIRGGSAGANVLTF. CDR3 in DNA: TGTGCCAGCATAAGAGGGGGAAGTGCTGGGGCCAACGTCCTGACTTTC.

This sequence joins TRBV6-4 and TRBJ1-1; 8 bases are shared with TRBD1. This CDR3 contains 14 residues. V shed 6 bases, J shed 3 bases, and the junction held 6 bases outside the gene matches. CDR1 MRHNA and CDR2 SNTAGT come from the germline V gene. CDR3: CASSPGGADTEAFF. CDR3 coding DNA: TGTGCCAGCAGCCCAGGGGGCGCTGACACTGAAGCTTTCTTT.

The chain employs TRBV6-5 and TRBJ1-5; 10 bases are shared with TRBD1. The CDR3 covers 15 residues. The germline V gene has CDR1 MNHEY and CDR2 SVGAGI. With V trimmed by 3 bases and J by 5 bases, 4 bases remained unmatched. This CDR3 is CASSYDRGRYQPQHF. In nucleotides, the CDR3 is TGTGCCAGCAGTTATGACAGGGGGCGTTATCAGCCCCAGCATTTT.

This clone was found once. The V gene is TRBV28, the J gene TRBJ1-2; perhaps TRBD1 as D (6 bases). Germline V gene lookup returns CDR1 MDHEN and CDR2 SYDVKM. This CDR3 comprises 13 residues. V was clipped by 4 bases and J by 4 bases, with 10 bases between them. CDR3 in amino acids: CASSYTGTYGYTF. The CDR3 bases are TGTGCCAGCAGTTACACAGGGACCTATGGCTACACCTTC.

The rearrangement links TRBV5-1 to TRBJ2-1; 7 positions match TRBD2. The germline gives CDR1 SGHRS, CDR2 YFSETQ. V lost 0 bases, J lost 5 bases, and 2 bases stayed unmatched. The CDR3 spans 14 residues. CDR3 sequence reads: CASSLASGHNEQFF. For the CDR3, the DNA is TGCGCCAGCAGCTTGGCTAGCGGCCACAATGAGCAGTTCTTC.

The V and J genes are TRBV12-5 and TRBJ2-1, with a possible D match to TRBD1 (5 bases). Germline lookup yields CDR1 LGHNT and CDR2 FRNRAP. This CDR3 has 13 residues. V shed 1 base and J shed 12 bases, with 13 bases lying between them. The CDR3 nucleotides read TGTGCTAGTGGTTTGGGGCTAGGGGCAGGGCAGTTCTTC. Translation gives CASGLGLGAGQFF.

The chain is built from TRBV5-1 and TRBJ2-2; D perhaps matches TRBD2 (5 bases). In germline, CDR1 is SGHRS, CDR2 YFSETQ. The CDR3 is 17 residues long. V lost 4 bases and J 3 bases, leaving 19 bases between the germline ends. CDR3 protein: CASSLRVVAADTGELFF. CDR3 bases: TGCGCCAGCAGCCTGCGGGTTGTAGCAGCGGACACCGGGGAGCTGTTTTTT. The whole variable domain, filled in from reference TRBV5-1 and TRBJ2-2, reads KAGVTQTPRYLIKTRGQQVTLSCSPISGHRSVSWYQQTPGQGLQFLFEYFSETQRNKGNFPGRFSGRQFSNSRSEMNVSTLELGDSALYLCASSLRVVAADTGELFFGEGSRLTVL.

J is TRBJ2-3 and V is TRBV4-2, with a possible D match to TRBD1 (6 bases). The CDR3 consists of 14 residues. The V gene's germline CDR1 is LGHNA and CDR2 YNFKEQ. V lost 4 bases and J 4 bases, leaving 12 bases between the germline ends. The CDR3 protein is CASSLPSGADTQYF. The CDR3 DNA is TGTGCCAGCAGCCTCCCCTCAGGGGCAGATACGCAGTATTTT.

This chain joins TRBV28 and TRBJ1-2; possible D gene TRBD1, 5 bases. V was cut by 2 bases and J by 6 bases, with 7 bases left in between. The CDR3 sequence is 12 residues long. In germline, CDR1 is MDHEN, CDR2 SYDVKM. The CDR3 DNA is TGTGCCAGCAGTTTAGGCAGGGATGGCTACACCTTC. This encodes CASSLGRDGYTF.

The J gene is TRBJ1-3, the V gene TRBV6-5; 9 bases are shared with TRBD1. The V segment lost 6 bases and the J segment 4 bases; nucleotides outside the gene matches: 4. CDR1 MNHEY and CDR2 SVGAGI come from the germline V gene. CDR3 length: 14 amino acids. CDR3 residues: CASSSGTGGNTIYF. CDR3 sequence (DNA): TGTGCCAGCAGCTCCGGGACAGGGGGAAACACCATATATTTT.

The chain links TRBV5-4 to TRBJ1-2; no clear D gene. In germline, CDR1 is SGHNT, CDR2 YYREEE (reference sequence). The CDR3 sequence is 13 residues long. V was clipped by 0 bases and J by 5 bases, with 8 bases between them. For the CDR3, the DNA is TGTGCCAGCAGCTTGGGGGGAGATTATGGCTACACCTTC. Translating gives CASSLGGDYGYTF.

A single count supports this clone. The chain links TRBV10-3 to TRBJ1-2, with 10 bases aligning to TRBD1. This CDR3 has 14 residues. Germline V CDR1 and CDR2: ENHRY, SYGVKD. V lost 6 bases and J lost 3; bases outside the gene matches: 4. The CDR3 is CAIRRQGADYGYTF. In nucleotides, the CDR3 is TGTGCCATCAGGCGACAGGGGGCGGACTATGGCTACACCTTC.

This chain joins TRBV6-1 and TRBJ1-3; 7 bases are shared with TRBD1. This CDR3 spans 16 amino acids. The V gene's germline CDR1 is MNHNS and CDR2 SASEGT. V dropped 3 bases and J dropped 2; count of bases not matched to a gene: 7. In DNA form, the CDR3 reads TGTGCCAGCAGTGAGCAGGACAGGATAGCTGGAAACACCATATATTTT. It codes for CASSEQDRIAGNTIYF.

The chain carries TRBV29-1 and TRBJ2-7; 7 bases map to TRBD1. From germline, CDR1 is SQVTM and CDR2 ANQGSEA. The junction had 7 bases not matched to a gene; V was cut back by 4 bases and J by 7 bases. The CDR3 covers 12 residues. CDR3: CSVVGQSIEQYF. In DNA form, the CDR3 reads TGCAGCGTTGTGGGACAGTCAATTGAGCAGTACTTC.

The chain uses TRBV2 and TRBJ1-2; 10 nucleotides match TRBD1. Germline loops: CDR1 SNHLY, CDR2 FYNNEI. The CDR3 runs 14 residues. After removal of 5 bases from V and 7 bases from J, the junction contained 7 bases not matched to a gene. CDR3 region: CASSQRQGAGGYTF. In nucleotides, the CDR3 is TGTGCCAGCAGTCAGAGACAGGGGGCGGGTGGCTACACCTTC.

The genes are TRBV6-5 and TRBJ1-1; D is perhaps TRBD1 (6 bases). Germline V lookup: CDR1 MNHEY, CDR2 SVGAGI. The CDR3 covers 12 residues. V lost 4 bases to trimming and J lost 4 bases, with 7 bases between them. In DNA form, the CDR3 reads TGTGCCAGCAGTTTCAGGGGCACTGAAGCTTTCTTT. Its translation: CASSFRGTEAFF.

The chain is built from TRBV11-2 and TRBJ2-3, with D possibly being TRBD2 (6 bases). The CDR3 extends over 15 amino acids. With 5 bases removed from V and 4 bases from J, the gap between germline ends came to 16 bases. Germline CDR1 and CDR2: SGHAT and FQNNGV. CDR3 protein: CASSRIGEVSDTQYF. As DNA, the CDR3 is TGTGCCAGCAGCCGAATTGGGGAGGTTTCAGATACGCAGTATTTT.

CDR3 DNA: TGTGCCAGCTCCCAACTCGAAGAGACCCAGTACTTC. Amino acid sequence: CASSQLEETQYF. J is TRBJ2-5 and V is TRBV18; D remains ambiguous. Germline values: CDR1 KGHSH, CDR2 LQKENI. The CDR3 sequence is 12 residues long. Trimming stripped 6 bases from V and 3 bases from J, with 8 bases between.

V gene TRBV6-5 combines with J gene TRBJ2-3, with D uncertain. Germline CDR1 and CDR2: MNHEY and SVGAGI. CDR3 size: 13 residues. V gave up 3 bases and J gave up 6 bases, with 10 bases separating them. CDR3 sequence reads: CASSYRRRDTQYF. For the CDR3, the DNA is TGTGCCAGCAGTTATCGGCGGCGGGATACGCAGTATTTT.

This clone was picked up a small number of times. The chain links TRBV5-4 to TRBJ2-7, with D perhaps TRBD1 (5 bases). From germline, CDR1 is SGHNT and CDR2 YYREEE (reference sequence). Trimming cost V 2 bases and J 2 bases, with 8 bases left between them. The CDR3 length is 13 residues. CDR3 coding DNA: TGTGCCAGCAGCTTACAGGTTACCTACGAGCAGTACTTC. Protein sequence: CASSLQVTYEQYF.

This chain connects TRBV12-3 or TRBV12-4 to TRBJ2-5; unclear D gene. CDR3 length equals 11 residues. The V and J ends lost 8 bases and 5 bases respectively, with 9 bases between them. Here the CDR3 reads CASGTEETQYF. The CDR3 DNA reads as TGTGCCAGCGGCACGGAGGAGACCCAGTACTTC.

DNA of the CDR3: TGCAGTGCGGGCCTGGGCCAGCCCCAGCATTTT. It encodes CSAGLGQPQHF. V gene TRBV20-1 combines with J gene TRBJ1-5; D gene uncertain. The CDR3 is 11 amino acids. Looked up from germline, CDR1 is DFQATT and CDR2 is SNEGSKA (reference sequence). The V end lost 6 bases, the J end lost 7 bases, and 10 bases lay between the germline ends.

The chain employs TRBV18 and TRBJ1-1; TRBD1 aligns across 9 bases. The CDR3 has 18 residues. Germline CDR1 KGHSH, CDR2 LQKENI. The V gene end was trimmed by 3 bases and the J gene end by 3 bases; junction bases not matched to a gene: 14. CDR3: CASSPQITLQGADTEAFF. The CDR3 DNA follows: TGTGCCAGCTCACCTCAGATCACACTACAGGGGGCGGACACTGAAGCTTTCTTT. The variable domain in full, completed from reference TRBV18 and TRBJ1-1, reads NAGVMQNPRHLVRRRGQEARLRCSPMKGHSHVYWYRQLPEEGLKFMVYLQKENIIDESGMPKERFSAEFPKEGPSILRIQQVVRGDSAAYFCASSPQITLQGADTEAFFGQGTRLTVV.

This chain joins TRBV11-2 and TRBJ1-2; 7 positions match TRBD1. This CDR3 region has 14 residues. With V trimmed by 3 bases and J by 0 bases, 1 base remained unmatched. Germline-derived CDR1 and CDR2 are SGHAT and FQNNGV. The DNA for the CDR3 is TGTGCCAGCAGCTTGGGGACAGCTAACTATGGCTACACCTTC. It specifies CASSLGTANYGYTF.

The chain joins TRBV7-2 to TRBJ2-3; TRBD2 matches at 7 bases. The length of the CDR3 is 15 residues. V was pared by 2 bases and J by 5 bases, with 7 bases of the junction left unmatched. Germline V gene sequence: CDR1 SGHTA, CDR2 FQGNSA. CDR3 coding DNA: TGTGCCAGCAGCTTACGAGGTGGGAGGGGAGATACGCAGTATTTT. This sequence encodes CASSLRGGRGDTQYF.

The chain joins TRBV10-3 to TRBJ2-7; 7 bases agree with TRBD2. V lost 11 bases, J lost 2 bases, and 9 bases stayed unmatched. Germline V CDR1 and CDR2: ENHRY, SYGVKD. CDR3 size: 13 residues. DNA of the CDR3: TGTGCCTCAAGGCCTAGCGGACCCTACGAGCAGTACTTC. Its protein product is CASRPSGPYEQYF.

V gene TRBV18 combines with J gene TRBJ2-1; a possible D gene is TRBD2 (5 bases). The CDR3 runs 16 residues. Germline V gene lookup returns CDR1 KGHSH and CDR2 LQKENI. The V end lost 0 bases, the J end lost 3 bases, and 12 bases lay between the germline ends. CDR3 sequence (DNA): TGTGCCAGCTCACCACCGGGTAGCGACGACTACAATGAGCAGTTCTTC. Protein: CASSPPGSDDYNEQFF.

The V call is TRBV3-1 (or the pseudogene TRBV3-2), the J call TRBJ2-3, with D unresolved. The CDR3 runs 13 residues. V was trimmed by 2 bases and J by 2 bases, leaving 5 bases between them. Looked up from germline, CDR1 is LGHDT and CDR2 is YNNKEL (reference sequence). The CDR3 spells CASSQSYTDTQYF. The CDR3 DNA follows: TGTGCCAGCAGCCAATCCTACACAGATACGCAGTATTTT.

This chain connects TRBV28 to TRBJ2-7; 9 bases match TRBD1. Germline values: CDR1 MDHEN, CDR2 SYDVKM. This CDR3 comprises 13 residues. V lost 7 bases, J lost 9 bases, and 10 bases stayed unmatched. The CDR3 region has the DNA TGTGCCAGCACACCGGGACAGGGATTGGGGCAGTACTTC. It codes for CASTPGQGLGQYF.